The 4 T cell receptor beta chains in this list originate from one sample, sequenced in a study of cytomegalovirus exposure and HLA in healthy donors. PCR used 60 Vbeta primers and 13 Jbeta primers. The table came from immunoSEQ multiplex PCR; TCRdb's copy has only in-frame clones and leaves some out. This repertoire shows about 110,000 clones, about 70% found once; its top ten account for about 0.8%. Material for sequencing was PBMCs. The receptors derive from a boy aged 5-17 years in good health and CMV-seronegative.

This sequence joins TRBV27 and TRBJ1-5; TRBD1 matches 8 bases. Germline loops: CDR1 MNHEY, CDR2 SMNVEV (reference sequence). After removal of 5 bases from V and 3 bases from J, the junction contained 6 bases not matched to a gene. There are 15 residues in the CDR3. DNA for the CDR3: TGTGCCAGCAGTCCCGGGACAGGTATCAATCAGCCCCAGCATTTT. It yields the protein CASSPGTGINQPQHF.

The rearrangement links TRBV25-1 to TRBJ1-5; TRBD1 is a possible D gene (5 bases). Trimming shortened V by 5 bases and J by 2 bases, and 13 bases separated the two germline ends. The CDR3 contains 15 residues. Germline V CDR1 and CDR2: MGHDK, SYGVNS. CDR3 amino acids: CASSPALQGNQPQHF. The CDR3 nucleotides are TGTGCCAGCAGTCCCGCCTTACAGGGCAATCAGCCCCAGCATTTT.

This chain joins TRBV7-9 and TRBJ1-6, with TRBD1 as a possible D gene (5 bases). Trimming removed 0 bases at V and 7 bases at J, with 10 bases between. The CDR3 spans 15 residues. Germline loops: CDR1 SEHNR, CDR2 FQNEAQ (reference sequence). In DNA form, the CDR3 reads TGTGCCAGCAGCTTAGCAGGGGTATTCAATTCACCCCTCCACTTT. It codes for CASSLAGVFNSPLHF.

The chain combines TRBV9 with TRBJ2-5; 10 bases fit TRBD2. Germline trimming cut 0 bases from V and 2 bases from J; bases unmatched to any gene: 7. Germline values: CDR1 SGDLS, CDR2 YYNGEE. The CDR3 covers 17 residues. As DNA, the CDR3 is TGTGCCAGCAGCGTAGAGAGCGGGGGGGCTGAACAAGAGACCCAGTACTTC. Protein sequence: CASSVESGGAEQETQYF.